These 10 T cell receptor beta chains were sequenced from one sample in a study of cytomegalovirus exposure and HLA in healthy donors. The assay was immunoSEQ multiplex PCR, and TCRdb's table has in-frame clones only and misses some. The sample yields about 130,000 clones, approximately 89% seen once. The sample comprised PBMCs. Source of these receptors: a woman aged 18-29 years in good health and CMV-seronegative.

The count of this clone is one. The CDR3 is CASSSNRGRRAFF. CDR3 in DNA: TGTGCCTCCTCCTCGAACAGGGGGCGCAGAGCTTTCTTT. The rearrangement links TRBV5-6 to TRBJ1-1, with TRBD1 matching over 9 bases. Germline V CDR1 and CDR2: SGHDT, YYEEEE. V lost 10 bases and J lost 10; bases outside the gene matches: 14. The CDR3 is 13 amino acids.

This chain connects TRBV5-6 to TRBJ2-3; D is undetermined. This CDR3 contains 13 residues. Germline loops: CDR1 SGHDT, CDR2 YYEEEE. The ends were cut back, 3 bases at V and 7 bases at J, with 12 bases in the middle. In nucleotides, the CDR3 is TGTGCCAGCAGCTCGGAAAGGAGCCATACGCAGTATTTT. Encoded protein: CASSSERSHTQYF.

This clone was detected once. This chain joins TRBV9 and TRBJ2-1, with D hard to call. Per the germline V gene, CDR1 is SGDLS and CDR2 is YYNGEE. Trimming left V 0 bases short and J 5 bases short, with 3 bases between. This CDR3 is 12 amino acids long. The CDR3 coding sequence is TGTGCCAGCAGCGTAGGTAACAATGAGCAGTTCTTC. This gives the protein CASSVGNNEQFF.

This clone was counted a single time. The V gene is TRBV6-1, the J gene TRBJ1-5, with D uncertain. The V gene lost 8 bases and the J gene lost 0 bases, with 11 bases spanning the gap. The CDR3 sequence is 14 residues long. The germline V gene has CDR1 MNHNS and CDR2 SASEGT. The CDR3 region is CASGEVYSNQPQHF. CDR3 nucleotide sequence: TGTGCCAGCGGGGAGGTCTATAGCAATCAGCCCCAGCATTTT.

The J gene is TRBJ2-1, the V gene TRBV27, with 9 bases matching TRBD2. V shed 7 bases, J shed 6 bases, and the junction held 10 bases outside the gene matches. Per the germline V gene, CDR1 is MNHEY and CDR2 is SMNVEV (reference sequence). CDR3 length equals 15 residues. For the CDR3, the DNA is TGTGCCAGCACCGGACTGGGACTAGCAGGCAATGAGCAGTTCTTC. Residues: CASTGLGLAGNEQFF.

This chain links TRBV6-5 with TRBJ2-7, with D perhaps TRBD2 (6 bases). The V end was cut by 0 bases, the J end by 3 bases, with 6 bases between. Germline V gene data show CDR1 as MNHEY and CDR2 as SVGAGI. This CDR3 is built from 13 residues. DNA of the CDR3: TGTGCCAGCAGTTACTCGGAGGGCTACGAGCAGTACGTC. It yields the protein CASSYSEGYEQYV.

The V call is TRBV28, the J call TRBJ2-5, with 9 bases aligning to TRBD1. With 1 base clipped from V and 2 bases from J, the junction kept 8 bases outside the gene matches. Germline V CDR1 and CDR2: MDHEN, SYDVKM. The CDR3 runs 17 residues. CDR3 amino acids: CASSLFNGQGYQETQYF. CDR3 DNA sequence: TGTGCCAGCAGTTTATTTAATGGACAGGGGTATCAAGAGACCCAGTACTTC.

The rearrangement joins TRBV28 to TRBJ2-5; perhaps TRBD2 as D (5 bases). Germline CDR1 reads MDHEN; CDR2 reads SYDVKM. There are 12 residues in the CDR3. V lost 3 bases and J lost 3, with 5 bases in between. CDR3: CASSFGEETQYF. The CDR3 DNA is TGTGCCAGCAGTTTCGGGGAAGAGACCCAGTACTTC.

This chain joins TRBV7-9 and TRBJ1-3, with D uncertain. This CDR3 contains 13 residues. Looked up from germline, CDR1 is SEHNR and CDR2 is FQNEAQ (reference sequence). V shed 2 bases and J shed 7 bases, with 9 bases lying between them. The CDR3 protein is CASSLSLRNTIYF. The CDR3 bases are TGTGCCAGCAGCTTATCTCTCCGGAACACCATATATTTT.

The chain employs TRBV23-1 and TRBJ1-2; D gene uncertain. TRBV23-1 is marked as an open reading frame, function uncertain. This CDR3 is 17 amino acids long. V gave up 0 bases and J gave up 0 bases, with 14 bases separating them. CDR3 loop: CASSQSREQPSNYGYTF. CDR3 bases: TGCGCCAGCAGTCAATCTCGGGAGCAGCCTTCTAACTATGGCTACACCTTC.